This TCR beta chain was retrieved from a study of OX40 agonist ivuxolimab in advanced cancers. Across the study: Administration of intravenous ivuxolimab to patients occurred every 2 weeks at 0.01 to 10 mg/kg. The study enrolled dose-escalation patients with hepatocellular carcinoma, melanoma, renal cell or head and neck cancer. Study findings and constraints: The antigen specificity of the peripheral T cells (those that were expanded) was not determined. In general, CD8+ T cells held more expanded clones than CD4+ did, on average.

With respect to this clone: Its antigen is undetermined.

This table comes from immunoSEQ multiplex PCR, and its TCRdb copy is limited to in-frame clones, with some not included. Of about 18,000 clones listed, about 89% are singletons. Deletions cut 1 base from V and 0 bases from J, with 6 bases between. This CDR3 contains 14 residues. Germline V gene lookup returns CDR1 MNHEY and CDR2 SVGAGI. The source is an adult with an advanced solid tumor such as melanoma, head and neck, liver or kidney cancer. The material sequenced was CD4+ or CD8+ T cells sorted from blood, taken in a trial of the OX40 agonist ivuxolimab. V usage is TRBV6-5 and J usage is TRBJ1-2; D is uncertain. The CDR3 DNA follows: TGTGCCAGCAGTTACTTAGGAACTAACTATGGCTACACCTTC. Translated, it gives CASSYLGTNYGYTF.